The T cell receptor beta chain described here comes from a study of OX40 agonist ivuxolimab in advanced cancers. In its sample, this clone was seen many times. At the DNA level, this CDR3 is encoded by other sequences in the same sample as well. The germline V and J ends were trimmed by 8 bases and 8 bases, with 16 bases remaining between them. CDR1 and CDR2 from the germline V gene are SGHRS and YFSETQ. CDR3 length: 12 amino acids. The protocol was immunoSEQ multiplex PCR, while the TCRdb copy is restricted to in-frame clones and leaves out a portion. The table includes 65,000 to 70,000 clones, roughly 84% detected once.

The sequence was obtained from an adult with an advanced solid tumor such as melanoma, head and neck, liver or kidney cancer. Here the sequenced sample was CD4+ or CD8+ T cells sorted from blood, taken in a trial of the OX40 agonist ivuxolimab. The rearrangement uses TRBV5-1 and TRBJ1-2; possibly TRBD1 for D (5 bases). The CDR3 loop is CASSGQGTGYTF. The CDR3 nucleotides read TGCGCCAGTTCAGGCCAGGGAACCGGCTACACCTTC.